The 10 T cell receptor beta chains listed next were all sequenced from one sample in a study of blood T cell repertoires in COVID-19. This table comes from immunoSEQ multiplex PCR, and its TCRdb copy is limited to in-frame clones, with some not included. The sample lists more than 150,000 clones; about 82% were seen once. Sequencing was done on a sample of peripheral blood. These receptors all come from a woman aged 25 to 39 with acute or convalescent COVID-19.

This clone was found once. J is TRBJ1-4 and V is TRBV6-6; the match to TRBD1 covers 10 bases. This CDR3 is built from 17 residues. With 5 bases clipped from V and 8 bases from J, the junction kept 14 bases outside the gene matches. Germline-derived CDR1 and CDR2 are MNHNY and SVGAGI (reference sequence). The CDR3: CASSPFGTGVGEEKLFF. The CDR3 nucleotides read TGTGCCAGCAGTCCTTTTGGGACAGGGGTGGGAGAGGAAAAACTGTTTTTT.

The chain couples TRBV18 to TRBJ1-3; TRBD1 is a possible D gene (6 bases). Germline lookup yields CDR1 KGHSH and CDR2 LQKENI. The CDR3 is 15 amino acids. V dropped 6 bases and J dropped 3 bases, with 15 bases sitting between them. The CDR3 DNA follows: TGTGCCAGCTCCCTCTCCCAGGGGAATGGAAACACCATATATTTT. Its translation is CASSLSQGNGNTIYF.

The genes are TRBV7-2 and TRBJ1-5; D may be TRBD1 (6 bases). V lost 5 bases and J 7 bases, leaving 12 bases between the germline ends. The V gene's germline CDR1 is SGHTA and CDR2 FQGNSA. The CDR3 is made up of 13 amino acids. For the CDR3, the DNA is TGTGCCAGCAGCCCCAGGGGAAGGCAGCCCCAGCATTTT. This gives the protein CASSPRGRQPQHF.

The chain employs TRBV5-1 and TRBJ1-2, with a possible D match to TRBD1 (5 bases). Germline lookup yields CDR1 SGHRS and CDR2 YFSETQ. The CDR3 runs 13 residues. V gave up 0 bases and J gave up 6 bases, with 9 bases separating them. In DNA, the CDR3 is TGCGCCAGCAGCTTGGAGGGACTTGATGGCTACACCTTC. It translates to CASSLEGLDGYTF.

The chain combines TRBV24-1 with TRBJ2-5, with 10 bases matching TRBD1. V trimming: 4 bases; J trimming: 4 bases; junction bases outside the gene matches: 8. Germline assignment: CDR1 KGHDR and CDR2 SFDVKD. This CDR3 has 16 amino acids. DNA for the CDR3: TGTGCCACCAGTGACCCCGGGACAGGGGATCGAGAGACCCAGTACTTC. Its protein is CATSDPGTGDRETQYF.

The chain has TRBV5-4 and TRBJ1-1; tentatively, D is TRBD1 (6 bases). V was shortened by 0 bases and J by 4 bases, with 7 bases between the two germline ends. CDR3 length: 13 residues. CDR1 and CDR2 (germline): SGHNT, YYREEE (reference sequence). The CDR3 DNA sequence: TGTGCCAGCAGCTTGGACAGGGTCACTGAAGCTTTCTTT. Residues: CASSLDRVTEAFF.

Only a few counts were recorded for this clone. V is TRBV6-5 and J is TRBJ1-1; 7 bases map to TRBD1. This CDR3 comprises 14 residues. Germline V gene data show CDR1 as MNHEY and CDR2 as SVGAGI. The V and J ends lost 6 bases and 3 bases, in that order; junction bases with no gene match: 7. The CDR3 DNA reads TGTGCCAGCAGACGACAGGGTCGAGACACTGAAGCTTTCTTT. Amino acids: CASRRQGRDTEAFF.

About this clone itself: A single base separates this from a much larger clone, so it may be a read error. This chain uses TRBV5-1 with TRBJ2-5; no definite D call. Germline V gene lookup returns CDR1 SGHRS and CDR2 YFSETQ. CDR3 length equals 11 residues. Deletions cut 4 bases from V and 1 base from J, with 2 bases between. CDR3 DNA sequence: TGCGCCAGCAGCCTCCAAGAGACCCAGTACTTC. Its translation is CASSLQETQYF.

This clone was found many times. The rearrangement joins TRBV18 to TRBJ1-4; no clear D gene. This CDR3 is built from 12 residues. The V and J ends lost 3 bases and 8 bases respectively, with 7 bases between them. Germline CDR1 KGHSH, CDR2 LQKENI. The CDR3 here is CASSPETEKLFF. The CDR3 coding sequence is TGTGCCAGCTCACCCGAGACAGAAAAACTGTTTTTT.

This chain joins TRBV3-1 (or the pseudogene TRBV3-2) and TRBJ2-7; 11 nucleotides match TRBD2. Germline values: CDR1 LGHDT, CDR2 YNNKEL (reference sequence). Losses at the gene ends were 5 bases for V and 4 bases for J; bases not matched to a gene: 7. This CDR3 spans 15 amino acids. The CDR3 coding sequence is TGTGCCAGCAGCTCAACTAGCGGGAGAGGGTACGAGCAGTACTTC. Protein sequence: CASSSTSGRGYEQYF.